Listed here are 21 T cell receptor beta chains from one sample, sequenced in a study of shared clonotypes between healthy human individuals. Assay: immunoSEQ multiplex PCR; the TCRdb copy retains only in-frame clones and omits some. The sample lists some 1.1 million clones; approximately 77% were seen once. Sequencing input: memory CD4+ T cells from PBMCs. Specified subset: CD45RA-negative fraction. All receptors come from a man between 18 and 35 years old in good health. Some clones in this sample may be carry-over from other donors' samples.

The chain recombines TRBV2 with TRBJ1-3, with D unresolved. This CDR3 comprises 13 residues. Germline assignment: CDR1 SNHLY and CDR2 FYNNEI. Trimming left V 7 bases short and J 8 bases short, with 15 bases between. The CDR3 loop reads CASIPDRGDTIYF. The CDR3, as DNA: TGTGCCAGCATCCCGGACCGTGGGGACACCATATATTTT. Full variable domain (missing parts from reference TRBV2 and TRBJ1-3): EPEVTQTPSHQVTQMGQEVILRCVPISNHLYFYWYRQILGQKVEFLVSFYNNEISEKSEIFDDQFSVERPDGSNFTLKIRSTKLEDSAMYFCASIPDRGDTIYFGEGSWLTVV.

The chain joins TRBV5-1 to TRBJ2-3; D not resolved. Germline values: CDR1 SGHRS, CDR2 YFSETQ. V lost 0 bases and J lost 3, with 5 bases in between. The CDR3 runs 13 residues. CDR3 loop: CASSLVVTDTQYF. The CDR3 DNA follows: TGCGCCAGCAGCTTGGTCGTGACAGATACGCAGTATTTT.

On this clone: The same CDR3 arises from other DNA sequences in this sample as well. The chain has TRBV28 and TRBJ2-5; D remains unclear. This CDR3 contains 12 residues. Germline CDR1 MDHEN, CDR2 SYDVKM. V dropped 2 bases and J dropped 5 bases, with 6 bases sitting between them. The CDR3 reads CASSLNRETQYF. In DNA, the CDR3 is TGTGCCAGCAGTTTAAATCGGGAGACCCAGTACTTC.

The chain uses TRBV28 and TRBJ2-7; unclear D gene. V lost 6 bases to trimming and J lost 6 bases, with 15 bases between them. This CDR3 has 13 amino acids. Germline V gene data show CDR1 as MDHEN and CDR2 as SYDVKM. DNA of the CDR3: TGTGCCAGCAGCTCCGGGCAGATTGTCGAGCAGTACTTC. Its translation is CASSSGQIVEQYF.

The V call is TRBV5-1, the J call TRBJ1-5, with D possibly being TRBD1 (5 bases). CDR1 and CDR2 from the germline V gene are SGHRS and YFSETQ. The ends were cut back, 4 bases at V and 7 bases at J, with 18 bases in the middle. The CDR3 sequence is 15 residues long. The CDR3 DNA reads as TGCGCCAGCAGCCCGGACCGGGACCGTGGGCAGCCCCAGCATTTT. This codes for CASSPDRDRGQPQHF. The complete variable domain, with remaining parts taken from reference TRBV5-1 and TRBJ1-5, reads KAGVTQTPRYLIKTRGQQVTLSCSPISGHRSVSWYQQTPGQGLQFLFEYFSETQRNKGNFPGRFSGRQFSNSRSEMNVSTLELGDSALYLCASSPDRDRGQPQHFGDGTRLSIL.

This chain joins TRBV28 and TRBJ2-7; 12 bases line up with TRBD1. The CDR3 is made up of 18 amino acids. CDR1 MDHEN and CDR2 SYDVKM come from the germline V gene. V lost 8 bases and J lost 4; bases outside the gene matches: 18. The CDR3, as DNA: TGTGCCAGCGGAGTGCGGGACAGGGGGCTCCGAAGACAATACGAGCAGTACTTC. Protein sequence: CASGVRDRGLRRQYEQYF.

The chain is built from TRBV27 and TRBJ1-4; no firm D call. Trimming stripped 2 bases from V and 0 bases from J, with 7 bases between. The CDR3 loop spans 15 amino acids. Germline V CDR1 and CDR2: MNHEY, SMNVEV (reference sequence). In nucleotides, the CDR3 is TGTGCCAGCAGTTTAGACACAGCAACTAATGAAAAACTGTTTTTT. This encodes CASSLDTATNEKLFF.

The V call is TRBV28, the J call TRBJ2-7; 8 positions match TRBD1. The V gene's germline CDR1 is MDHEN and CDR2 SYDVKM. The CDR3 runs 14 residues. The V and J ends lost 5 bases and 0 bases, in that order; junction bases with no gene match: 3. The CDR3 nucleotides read TGTGCCAGCAGTCCAGGGGGCCCCTCCTACGAGCAGTACTTC. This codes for CASSPGGPSYEQYF.

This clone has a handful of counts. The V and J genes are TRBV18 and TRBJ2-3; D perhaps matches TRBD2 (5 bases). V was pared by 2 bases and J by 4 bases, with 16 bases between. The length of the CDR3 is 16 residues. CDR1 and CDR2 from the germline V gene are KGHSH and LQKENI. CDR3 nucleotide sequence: TGTGCCAGCTCACCAAACGGGATAAAAAATGCAGATACGCAGTATTTT. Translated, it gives CASSPNGIKNADTQYF.

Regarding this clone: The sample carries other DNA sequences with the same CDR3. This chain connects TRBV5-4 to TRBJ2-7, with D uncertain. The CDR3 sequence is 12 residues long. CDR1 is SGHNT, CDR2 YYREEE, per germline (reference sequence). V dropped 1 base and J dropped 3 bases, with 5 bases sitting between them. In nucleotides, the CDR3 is TGTGCCAGCAGCTTGACGGGCTACGAGCAGTACTTC. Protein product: CASSLTGYEQYF.

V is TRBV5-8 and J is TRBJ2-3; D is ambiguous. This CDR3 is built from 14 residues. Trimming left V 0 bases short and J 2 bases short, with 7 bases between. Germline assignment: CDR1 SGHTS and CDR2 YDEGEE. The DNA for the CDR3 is TGTGCCAGCAGCTTGGAGGTGATCACAGATACGCAGTATTTT. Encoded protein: CASSLEVITDTQYF.

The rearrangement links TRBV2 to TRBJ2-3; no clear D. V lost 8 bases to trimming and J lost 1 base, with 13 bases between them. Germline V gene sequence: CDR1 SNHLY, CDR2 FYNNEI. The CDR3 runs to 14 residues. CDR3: CASGETTRTDTQYF. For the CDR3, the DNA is TGTGCCAGCGGCGAGACGACCCGCACAGATACGCAGTATTTT.

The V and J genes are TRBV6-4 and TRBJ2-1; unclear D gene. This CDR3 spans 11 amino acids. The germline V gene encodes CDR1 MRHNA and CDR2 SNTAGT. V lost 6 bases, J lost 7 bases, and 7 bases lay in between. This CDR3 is CASSLWNEQFF. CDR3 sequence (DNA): TGTGCCAGCAGCCTCTGGAATGAGCAGTTCTTC.

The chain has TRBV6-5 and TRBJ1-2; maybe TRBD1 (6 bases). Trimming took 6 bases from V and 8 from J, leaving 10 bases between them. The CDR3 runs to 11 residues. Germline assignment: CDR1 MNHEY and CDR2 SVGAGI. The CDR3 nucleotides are TGTGCCAGCAGACAGGGTGCGGGCTACACCTTC. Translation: CASRQGAGYTF.

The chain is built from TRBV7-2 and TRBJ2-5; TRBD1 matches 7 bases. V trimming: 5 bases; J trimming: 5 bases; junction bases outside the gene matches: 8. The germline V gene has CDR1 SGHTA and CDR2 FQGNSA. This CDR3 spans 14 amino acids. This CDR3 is CASSPGQLRETQYF. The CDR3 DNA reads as TGTGCCAGCAGCCCGGGACAGTTGCGGGAGACCCAGTACTTC.

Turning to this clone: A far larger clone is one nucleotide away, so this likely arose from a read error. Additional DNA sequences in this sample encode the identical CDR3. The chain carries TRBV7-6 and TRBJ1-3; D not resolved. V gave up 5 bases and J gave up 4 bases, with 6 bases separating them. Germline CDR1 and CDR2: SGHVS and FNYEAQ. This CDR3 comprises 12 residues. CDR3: CASSPSGNTIYF. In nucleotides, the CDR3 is TGTGCCAGCAGCCCGTCAGGAAACACCATATATTTT.

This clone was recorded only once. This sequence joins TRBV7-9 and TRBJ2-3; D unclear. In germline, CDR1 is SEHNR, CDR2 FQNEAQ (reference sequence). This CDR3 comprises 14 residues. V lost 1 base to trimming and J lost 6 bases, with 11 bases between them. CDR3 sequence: CASSLGAVRDTQYF. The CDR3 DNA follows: TGTGCCAGCAGCTTAGGTGCAGTTAGGGATACGCAGTATTTT.

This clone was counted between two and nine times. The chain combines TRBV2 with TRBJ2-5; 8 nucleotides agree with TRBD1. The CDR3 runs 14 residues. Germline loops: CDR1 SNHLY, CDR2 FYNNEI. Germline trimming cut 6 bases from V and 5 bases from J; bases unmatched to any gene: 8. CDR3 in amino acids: CASRQGAGGETQYF. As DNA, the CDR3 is TGTGCCAGCAGGCAGGGGGCGGGCGGGGAGACCCAGTACTTC.

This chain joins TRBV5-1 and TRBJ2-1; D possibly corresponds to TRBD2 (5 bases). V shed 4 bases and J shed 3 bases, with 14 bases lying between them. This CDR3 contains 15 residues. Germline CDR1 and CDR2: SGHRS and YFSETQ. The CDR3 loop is CASSGWSGLYNEQFF. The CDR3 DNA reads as TGCGCCAGCAGCGGGTGGAGCGGCCTCTACAATGAGCAGTTCTTC.

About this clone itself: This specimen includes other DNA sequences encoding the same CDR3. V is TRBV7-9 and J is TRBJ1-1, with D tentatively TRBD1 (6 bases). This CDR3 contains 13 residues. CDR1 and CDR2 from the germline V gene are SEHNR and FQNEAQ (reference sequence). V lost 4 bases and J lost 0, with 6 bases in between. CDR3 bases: TGTGCCAGCAGCTGGACAGTGAACACTGAAGCTTTCTTT. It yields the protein CASSWTVNTEAFF.

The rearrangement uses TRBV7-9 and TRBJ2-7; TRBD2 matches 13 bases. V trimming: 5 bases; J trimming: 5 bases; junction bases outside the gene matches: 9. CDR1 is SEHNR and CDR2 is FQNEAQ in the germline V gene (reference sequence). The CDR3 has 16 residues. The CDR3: CASSPGLAGAGDEQYF. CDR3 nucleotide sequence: TGTGCCAGCAGCCCCGGACTAGCGGGAGCGGGCGACGAGCAGTACTTC.